This is a list of T cell receptor beta chains from one sample in a study of regulatory T cells in long-lasting Graves disease. TCRdb reprocessed the multiplex PCR reads via MiXCR and lists one record per CDR3 protein. The top ten hold 20% to 25% of the sample, which has under 450,000 distinct CDR3 sequences, around 15% seen once. These same data were also listed under a study on T cells in Graves' hyperthyroidism and ophthalmopathy.

The sequenced sample was peripheral blood mononuclear cells (PBMCs), obtained at new diagnosis, from a patient treated with antithyroid drugs. Receptors originate from a young woman with Graves disease. The CDR3 runs from the conserved cysteine through the conserved F or W.

>TRBV25-1|TRBJ2-5
CASSDTGVGETQYF
>TRBV6-2/TRBV6-3|TRBJ2-1
CASSVGSGGPWDEQFF
>TRBV7-3|TRBJ2-1
CASSTSGRNEQFF
>TRBV7-9|TRBJ2-3
CASSLRDRLGTDTQYF
>TRBV5-1|TRBJ2-1
CASSLQGAGEQFF
>TRBV30|TRBJ1-1
CAWSRGFGTEAFF
>TRBV29-1|TRBJ2-5
CSVGPGRETQYF
>TRBV27|TRBJ2-5
CASSPGTSGEETQYF
>TRBV4-1|TRBJ2-1
CASSQGRIAGGDNEQFF
>TRBV6-1|TRBJ2-2
CASRPDSFSAGELFF
>TRBV10-3|TRBJ2-7
CASWENYEQYF
>TRBV10-1|TRBJ2-7
CASSEGRDWKQYF
>TRBV7-2|TRBJ1-1
CASRLGQGTSSEAFF
>TRBV28|TRBJ1-1
CASSLFGTTNTEAFF
>TRBV19|TRBJ2-3
CASSTQLAGGPDTQYF
>TRBV29-1|TRBJ1-5
CSVGDGNQPQHF
>TRBV29-1|TRBJ1-4
CSTTGTGNEKLFF
>TRBV24-1|TRBJ2-1
CATSDLRIGEQFF
>TRBV20-1|TRBJ2-5
CSATGGAGETQYF
>TRBV7-8|TRBJ2-1
CASSLAGASGVVDEQFF
>TRBV7-9|TRBJ2-1
CASSLEGGGNEQFF
>TRBV30|TRBJ1-1
CAWSVLGGPATEAFF
>TRBV11-2|TRBJ2-7
CASQTGTGGHEQYF
>TRBV7-9|TRBJ2-5
CASSGDPLYQETQYF
>TRBV30|TRBJ2-7
CAWSPLGAAGEQYF
>TRBV11-1|TRBJ2-7
CASSFSGGPYEQYF
>TRBV27|TRBJ2-2
CASSFPTPGTGGTEITGELFF
>TRBV4-1|TRBJ2-7
CASSQLGQTYEQYF